The clone carrying this T cell receptor beta chain was detected only a few times. What it recognizes is unknown. Template switching with 5'RACE generated the TCR cDNA and added a universal primer site and UMIs. TCRdb reanalysed the 5' RACE reads using MiXCR and keeps one entry per CDR3 protein. The sample shows around 250,000 distinct CDR3 sequences, roughly 5.2% of them seen only once. The CDR3 covers 14 residues. V lost 11 bases, J lost 0 bases, and 9 bases stayed unmatched. The germline CDR1 and CDR2 sequences are LNHDA and SQIVND (reference sequence). These data come from a study of T cells after yellow fever vaccination. Study observations and caveats: Once the booster was given, most primary-vaccination clones reappeared, at 95% to 98% for CD4 and more than 85% for CD8.

This chain uses TRBV19 with TRBJ2-7, with 8 bases matching TRBD2. The input for sequencing was CD4+ T cells sorted from PBMCs, taken on the day of the yellow fever booster vaccination. This sequence was found in a young man who received the YFV17D yellow fever vaccine. The CDR3 loop is CAYREGRNSYEQYV. As DNA, the CDR3 is TGTGCCTACCGGGAGGGTCGGAACTCCTACGAGCAGTACGTC.